A single sample gave rise to the 20 T cell receptor beta chains below, sequenced in a study of naive and memory T cell subsets. Both TRBC1 and TRBC2 were covered by a beta constant-region primer of two equimolar oligonucleotides. In TCRdb, the UMI-ligation and nested PCR reads were re-called with MiXCR into one record per CDR3 protein. The sample contains 130,000 to 150,000 distinct CDR3 sequences, over 15% of which appear only once. Sequencing was carried out using naive CD4+ T cells from blood. Receptors were obtained from a human donor in good health.

This clonotype was observed a handful of times. The V gene is TRBV4-1, the J gene TRBJ2-6, with D perhaps TRBD2 (6 bases). V lost 4 bases and J 4 bases, leaving 20 bases between the germline ends. Per the germline V gene, CDR1 is MGHRA and CDR2 is YSYEKL. The CDR3 spans 18 residues. The CDR3 coding sequence is TGCGCCAGCAGCCGCTCGGGGCAGGGACTTTCCGGGGCCAACGTCCTGACTTTC. Its protein product is CASSRSGQGLSGANVLTF.

This clonotype was seen more than once but under ten times. The chain recombines TRBV28 with TRBJ2-7; 11 nucleotides line up with TRBD2. The CDR3 spans 12 residues. Germline lookup yields CDR1 MDHEN and CDR2 SYDVKM. V was clipped by 9 bases and J by 4 bases; unmatched bases: 2. In DNA form, the CDR3 reads TGTGCCAGTAGCGGGAGGGCTTACGAGCAGTACTTC. Translation: CASSGRAYEQYF. Looking up the rest from reference TRBV28 and TRBJ2-7 gives the full variable domain: DVKVTQSSRYLVKRTGEKVFLECVQDMDHENMFWYRQDPGLGLRLIYFSYDVKMKEKGDIPEGYSVSREKKERFSLILESASTNQTSMYLCASSGRAYEQYFGPGTRLTVT.

This clonotype came up a few times. The rearrangement uses TRBV7-2 and TRBJ2-4; possibly TRBD1 for D (6 bases). Trimming shortened V by 1 base and J by 8 bases, and 9 bases separated the two germline ends. The V gene's germline CDR1 is SGHTA and CDR2 FQGNSA. This CDR3 spans 13 amino acids. The CDR3 bases are TGTGCCAGCAGCTTAGACAGGGACGACATTCAGTACTTC. Amino acids: CASSLDRDDIQYF.

This clonotype was seen a handful of times. The chain joins TRBV5-1 to TRBJ1-5; D is possibly TRBD1 (5 bases). Germline loops: CDR1 SGHRS, CDR2 YFSETQ. The V gene lost 0 bases and the J gene lost 4 bases, with 11 bases spanning the gap. This CDR3 is 15 amino acids long. In nucleotides, the CDR3 is TGCGCCAGCAGCTTGGAAACCGGGGGTAATCAGCCCCAGCATTTT. Protein: CASSLETGGNQPQHF.

This clonotype came up a few times. DNA of the CDR3: TGCAGTGCTAGTAGTCCAGCAAATAGCAATCAGCCCCAGCATTTT. Its translation is CSASSPANSNQPQHF. The chain has TRBV20-1 and TRBJ1-5; D is unclear. CDR3 length: 15 residues. Trimming stripped 3 bases from V and 0 bases from J, with 12 bases between. The germline V gene encodes CDR1 DFQATT and CDR2 SNEGSKA (reference sequence).

There are a few counts of this clonotype. This chain links TRBV20-1 with TRBJ2-7; D may be TRBD1 (6 bases). V was pared by 0 bases and J by 4 bases, with 13 bases between. CDR3 size: 14 residues. Germline CDR1 is DFQATT and CDR2 is SNEGSKA (reference sequence). CDR3 bases: TGCAGTGCTAGAGATCCAGCCAGGGGATACGAGCAGTACTTC. This codes for CSARDPARGYEQYF.

CDR3 sequence reads: CASSQQGNTEAFF. Written as DNA, the CDR3 is TGTGCCAGCAGCCAACAGGGGAACACTGAAGCTTTCTTT. This chain joins TRBV7-6 and TRBJ1-1, with a possible D match to TRBD1 (6 bases). V shed 5 bases and J shed 1 base, with 8 bases lying between them. The CDR3 totals 13 residues. The germline V gene encodes CDR1 SGHVS and CDR2 FNYEAQ.

In its sample, this clonotype was seen a few times. The chain joins TRBV6-9 to TRBJ2-1; no clear D gene. Germline assignment: CDR1 MNHGY and CDR2 SVAAGI. The CDR3 contains 16 residues. V was shortened by 7 bases and J by 5 bases, with 21 bases between the two germline ends. CDR3 nucleotides: TGTGCCAGCAACGAGTCGGGCCTTAAGGGCCACAATGAGCAGTTCTTC. The encoded protein is CASNESGLKGHNEQFF.

This clonotype was observed a handful of times. DNA for the CDR3: TGTGCCAGCAGCGATAGCGGGAGAAAGACCCAGTACTTC. Protein product: CASSDSGRKTQYF. The rearrangement links TRBV6-5 to TRBJ2-5; TRBD2 aligns across 9 bases. The CDR3 has 13 amino acids. V lost 6 bases, J lost 6 bases, and 5 bases stayed unmatched. CDR1 is MNHEY and CDR2 is SVGAGI in the germline V gene.

The table lists this clonotype with a few counts. The rearrangement uses TRBV20-1 and TRBJ2-3; tentatively, D is TRBD1 (5 bases). CDR1 is DFQATT and CDR2 is SNEGSKA in the germline V gene (reference sequence). V was trimmed by 1 base and J by 0 bases, leaving 14 bases between them. The CDR3 spans 16 residues. DNA of the CDR3: TGCAGTGCTAGAGTCGGTGGGGCCTTTAGCACAGATACGCAGTATTTT. This sequence encodes CSARVGGAFSTDTQYF.

A few counts support this clonotype. This sequence joins TRBV28 and TRBJ2-7; D call uncertain. This CDR3 has 10 amino acids. Germline CDR1 MDHEN, CDR2 SYDVKM. V lost 8 bases, J lost 7 bases, and 9 bases lay in between. The CDR3 sequence: CASGRQEQYF. The CDR3 DNA is TGTGCCAGCGGTAGGCAAGAGCAGTACTTC.

The chain uses TRBV6-6 and TRBJ2-7, with D perhaps matching TRBD1 or TRBD2 (5 bases each). The CDR3 length is 13 residues. V lost 11 bases to trimming and J lost 4 bases, with 18 bases between them. CDR1 MNHNY and CDR2 SVGAGI come from the germline V gene (reference sequence). CDR3 nucleotides: TGTGCCTCCGAGAGGGGTAGTGGGTACGAGCAGTACTTC. Amino acids: CASERGSGYEQYF.

The chain has TRBV28 and TRBJ2-3, with D perhaps matching TRBD1 (5 bases). CDR3 length: 15 residues. Looked up from germline, CDR1 is MDHEN and CDR2 is SYDVKM. V gave up 2 bases and J gave up 1 base, with 10 bases separating them. The CDR3: CASSLPGSGTDTQYF. DNA of the CDR3: TGTGCCAGCAGTTTACCAGGGTCCGGCACAGATACGCAGTATTTT.

This clonotype was detected a few times. V gene TRBV20-1 combines with J gene TRBJ2-5; 11 bases agree with TRBD2. V dropped 6 bases and J dropped 5; count of bases not matched to a gene: 11. Germline V gene data show CDR1 as DFQATT and CDR2 as SNEGSKA (reference sequence). The CDR3 is 15 residues long. This CDR3 is CSASRLAGSRETQYF. CDR3 nucleotides: TGCAGTGCGTCCCGACTAGCGGGGAGCCGGGAGACCCAGTACTTC.

The V gene is TRBV29-1, the J gene TRBJ2-3, with unresolved D. The V end was cut by 2 bases, the J end by 4 bases, with 7 bases between. The CDR3 runs 12 residues. Germline lookup yields CDR1 SQVTM and CDR2 ANQGSEA. This chain's CDR3 is CSVERGPDTQYF. As DNA, the CDR3 is TGCAGCGTTGAACGCGGCCCAGATACGCAGTATTTT.

The rearrangement uses TRBV11-3 and TRBJ2-3; perhaps TRBD1 as D (6 bases). Between the trimmed V and J ends, which lost 3 bases and 2 bases, there was a span of 12 bases. CDR1 SGHNT and CDR2 YENEEA come from the germline V gene. The CDR3 covers 15 residues. The CDR3 here is CASSFGTSYTDTQYF. CDR3 sequence (DNA): TGTGCCAGCAGCTTCGGGACATCTTACACAGATACGCAGTATTTT.

A word on this clonotype: Germline is not matched at one junction end, which may reflect a read error. The genes are TRBV6-1 and TRBJ2-7, with 9 positions matching TRBD2. The V gene's germline CDR1 is MNHNS and CDR2 SASEGT. CDR3 size: 15 residues. The CDR3 nucleotides are TGTGCCAGCAATGAACTTAGCGGGGGTCCGTACGAGCAGTACTTC. It yields the protein CASNELSGGPYEQYF.

This clonotype was found a few times. The chain carries TRBV20-1 and TRBJ2-7, with TRBD1 matching over 7 bases. With V trimmed by 6 bases and J by 5 bases, 7 bases remained unmatched. This CDR3 spans 12 amino acids. The germline V gene encodes CDR1 DFQATT and CDR2 SNEGSKA (reference sequence). The CDR3 reads CSAETGFHEQYF. DNA of the CDR3: TGCAGTGCGGAGACAGGGTTCCACGAGCAGTACTTC.

This clonotype showed up just a few times. The CDR3 DNA is TGTGCCTGGAACACAGGTCCAGATACGCAGTATTTT. Its protein product is CAWNTGPDTQYF. The rearrangement links TRBV30 to TRBJ2-3; TRBD1 is a possible D gene (5 bases). V was cut by 4 bases and J by 4 bases, with 9 bases left in between. Germline-derived CDR1 and CDR2 are GTSNPN and SVGIG (reference sequence). The CDR3 is made up of 12 amino acids.

J is TRBJ1-4 and V is TRBV12-3 or TRBV12-4; D uncertain. V shed 9 bases and J shed 0 bases, with 14 bases lying between them. This CDR3 is 15 amino acids long. This chain's CDR3 is CASIQGRATNEKLFF. DNA for the CDR3: TGTGCCAGTATCCAAGGACGGGCAACTAATGAAAAACTGTTTTTT.